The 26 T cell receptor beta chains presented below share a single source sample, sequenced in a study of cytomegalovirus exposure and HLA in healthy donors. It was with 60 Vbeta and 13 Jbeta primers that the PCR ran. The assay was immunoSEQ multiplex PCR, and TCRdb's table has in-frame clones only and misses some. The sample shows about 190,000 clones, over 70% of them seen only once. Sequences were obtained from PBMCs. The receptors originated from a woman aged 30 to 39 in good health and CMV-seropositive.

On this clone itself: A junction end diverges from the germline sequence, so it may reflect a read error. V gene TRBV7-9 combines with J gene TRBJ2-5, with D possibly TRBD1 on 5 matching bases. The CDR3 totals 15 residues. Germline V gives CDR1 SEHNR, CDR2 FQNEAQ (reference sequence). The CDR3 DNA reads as TGTTCCAGCAGCTCACCCCGCAGGGAAAGAGAGACCCAGTACTTC. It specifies CSSSSPRRERETQYF.

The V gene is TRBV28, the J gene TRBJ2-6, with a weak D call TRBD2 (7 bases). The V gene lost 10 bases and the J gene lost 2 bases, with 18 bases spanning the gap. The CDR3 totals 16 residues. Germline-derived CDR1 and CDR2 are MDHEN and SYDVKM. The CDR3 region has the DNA TGTGCCAACCGGGGGGCCAAGCTGGCTGGGGCCAACGTCCTGACTTTC. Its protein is CANRGAKLAGANVLTF.

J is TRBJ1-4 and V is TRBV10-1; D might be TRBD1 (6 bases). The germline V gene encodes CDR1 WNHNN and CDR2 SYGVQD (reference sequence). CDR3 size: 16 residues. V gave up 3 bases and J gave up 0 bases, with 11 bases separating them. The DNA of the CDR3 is TGCGCCAGCAGTGACACCGGGACATCAACTAATGAAAAACTGTTTTTT. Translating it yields CASSDTGTSTNEKLFF.

DNA for the CDR3: TGTGCCACCCTCATCCCCGTCGGCTACGAGCAGTACTTC. This encodes CATLIPVGYEQYF. The chain combines TRBV27 with TRBJ2-7; D is ambiguous. This CDR3 comprises 13 residues. Trimming took off 10 bases at V and 3 bases at J, with 16 bases between the two ends. CDR1 and CDR2 from the germline V gene are MNHEY and SMNVEV (reference sequence).

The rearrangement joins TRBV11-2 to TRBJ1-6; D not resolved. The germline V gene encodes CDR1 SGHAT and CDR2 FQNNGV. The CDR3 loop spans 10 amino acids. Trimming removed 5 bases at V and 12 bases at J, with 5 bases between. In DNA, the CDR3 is TGTGCCAGCAGCAACGGACCCCTCCACTTT. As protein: CASSNGPLHF.

CDR3 sequence: CASSLSGVSINTEAFF. The CDR3 bases are TGCGCCAGCAGCTTGTCGGGGGTCTCGATTAACACTGAAGCTTTCTTT. The rearrangement links TRBV5-1 to TRBJ1-1; a possible D gene is TRBD1 (5 bases). The germline V gene has CDR1 SGHRS and CDR2 YFSETQ. Trimming cost V 1 base and J 2 bases, with 15 bases left between them. The CDR3 covers 16 residues.

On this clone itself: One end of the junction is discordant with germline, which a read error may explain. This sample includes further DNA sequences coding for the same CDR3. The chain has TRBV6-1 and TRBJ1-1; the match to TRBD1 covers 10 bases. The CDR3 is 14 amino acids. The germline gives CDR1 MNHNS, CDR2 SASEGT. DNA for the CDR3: TGTGCCAGCAGTGACCCGGGACAGGGGCCATCGGCTTTCTTC. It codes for CASSDPGQGPSAFF.

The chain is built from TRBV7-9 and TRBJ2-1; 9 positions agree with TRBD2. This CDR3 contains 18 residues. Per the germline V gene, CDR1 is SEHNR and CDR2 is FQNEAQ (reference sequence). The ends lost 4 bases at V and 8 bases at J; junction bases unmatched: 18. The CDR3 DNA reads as TGTGCCAGCAGCTCAAATTATCCGGGACTAGCCCTTCGGGATGAGCAGTTCTTC. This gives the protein CASSSNYPGLALRDEQFF.

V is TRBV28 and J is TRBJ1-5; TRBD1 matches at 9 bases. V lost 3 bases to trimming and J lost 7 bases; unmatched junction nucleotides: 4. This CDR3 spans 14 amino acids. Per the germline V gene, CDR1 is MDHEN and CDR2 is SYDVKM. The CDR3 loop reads CASSLGTGRQPQHF. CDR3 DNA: TGTGCCAGCAGTTTGGGGACAGGGAGGCAGCCCCAGCATTTT.

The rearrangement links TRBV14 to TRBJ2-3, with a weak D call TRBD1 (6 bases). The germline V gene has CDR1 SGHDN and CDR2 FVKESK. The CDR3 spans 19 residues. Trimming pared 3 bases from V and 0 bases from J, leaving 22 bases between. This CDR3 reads CASSHRRVAGATSTDTQYF. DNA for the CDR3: TGTGCCAGCAGCCACCGAAGGGTAGCAGGGGCTACTAGCACAGATACGCAGTATTTT.

Written as DNA, the CDR3 is TGTGCCAGTTACCGGGACACGATCACCTACAATGAGCAGTTCTTC. Its protein is CASYRDTITYNEQFF. The genes are TRBV6-1 and TRBJ2-1; TRBD1 might be the D (6 bases). This CDR3 contains 15 residues. Germline V gene lookup returns CDR1 MNHNS and CDR2 SASEGT. The V end was cut by 9 bases, the J end by 2 bases, with 17 bases between.

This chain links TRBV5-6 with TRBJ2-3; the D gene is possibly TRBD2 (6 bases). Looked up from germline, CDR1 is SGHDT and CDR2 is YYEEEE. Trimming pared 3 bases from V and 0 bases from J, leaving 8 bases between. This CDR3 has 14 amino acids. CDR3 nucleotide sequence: TGTGCCAGCAGCTCAGGACTAAGCACAGATACGCAGTATTTT. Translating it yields CASSSGLSTDTQYF.

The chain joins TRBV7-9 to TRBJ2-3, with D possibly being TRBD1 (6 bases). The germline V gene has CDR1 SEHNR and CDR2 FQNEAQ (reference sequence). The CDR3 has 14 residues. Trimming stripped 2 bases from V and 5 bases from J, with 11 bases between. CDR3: CASSLTGILDTQYF. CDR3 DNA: TGTGCCAGCAGCTTAACAGGGATCTTAGATACGCAGTATTTT.

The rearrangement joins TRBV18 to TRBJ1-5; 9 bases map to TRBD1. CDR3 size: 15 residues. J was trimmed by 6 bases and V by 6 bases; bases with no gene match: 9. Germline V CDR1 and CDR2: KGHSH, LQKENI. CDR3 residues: CASSRDRAPGQPQHF. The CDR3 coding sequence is TGTGCCAGCTCTCGGGACAGGGCGCCGGGTCAGCCCCAGCATTTT. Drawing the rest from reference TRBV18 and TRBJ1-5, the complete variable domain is NAGVMQNPRHLVRRRGQEARLRCSPMKGHSHVYWYRQLPEEGLKFMVYLQKENIIDESGMPKERFSAEFPKEGPSILRIQQVVRGDSAAYFCASSRDRAPGQPQHFGDGTRLSIL.

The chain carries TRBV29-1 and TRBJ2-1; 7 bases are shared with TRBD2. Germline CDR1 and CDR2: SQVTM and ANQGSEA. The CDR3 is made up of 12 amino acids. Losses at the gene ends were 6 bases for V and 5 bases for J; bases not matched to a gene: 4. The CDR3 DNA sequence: TGCAGCGTACGACTAGCCGACAATGAGCAGTTCTTC. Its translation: CSVRLADNEQFF.

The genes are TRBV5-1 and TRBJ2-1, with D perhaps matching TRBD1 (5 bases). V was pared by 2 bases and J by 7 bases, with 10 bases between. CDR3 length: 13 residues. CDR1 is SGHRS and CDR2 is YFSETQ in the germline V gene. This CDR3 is CASSFAGSNEQFF. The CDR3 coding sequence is TGCGCCAGCAGCTTTGCAGGGTCTAATGAGCAGTTCTTC.

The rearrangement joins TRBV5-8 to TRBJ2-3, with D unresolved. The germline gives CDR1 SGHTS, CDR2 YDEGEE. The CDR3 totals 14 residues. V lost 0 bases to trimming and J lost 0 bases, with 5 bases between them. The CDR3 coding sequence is TGTGCCAGCAGCTTGGGCGGAAGCACAGATACGCAGTATTTT. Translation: CASSLGGSTDTQYF.

CDR3 sequence: CASSRGPGGEGEQYF. Here the CDR3 DNA reads TGCGCCAGCAGCCGTGGGCCAGGTGGGGAGGGGGAGCAGTACTTC. The rearrangement links TRBV5-1 to TRBJ2-5; D may be TRBD2 (7 bases). CDR1 is SGHRS and CDR2 is YFSETQ in the germline V gene. The CDR3 consists of 15 residues. Trimming removed 4 bases at V and 11 bases at J, with 24 bases between.

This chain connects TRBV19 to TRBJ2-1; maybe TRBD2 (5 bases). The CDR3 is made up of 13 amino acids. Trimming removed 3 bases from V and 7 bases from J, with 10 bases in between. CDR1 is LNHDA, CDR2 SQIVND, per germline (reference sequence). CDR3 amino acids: CASSMSSSNEQFF. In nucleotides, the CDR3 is TGTGCCAGTAGTATGTCTAGCAGTAATGAGCAGTTCTTC.

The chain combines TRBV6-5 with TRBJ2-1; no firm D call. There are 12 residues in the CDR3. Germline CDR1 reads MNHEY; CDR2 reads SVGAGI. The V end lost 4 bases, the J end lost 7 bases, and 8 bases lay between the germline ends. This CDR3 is CASSSAVNEQFF. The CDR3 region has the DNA TGTGCCAGCAGTTCGGCGGTGAATGAGCAGTTCTTC.

CDR3 DNA sequence: TGTGCCATCAGTGAGGCCGTAATGGCGGGAGCCAAAAACATTCAGTACTTC. This sequence encodes CAISEAVMAGAKNIQYF. The chain employs TRBV10-3 and TRBJ2-4; D possibly corresponds to TRBD2 (5 bases). V shed 2 bases and J shed 0 bases, with 14 bases lying between them. The CDR3 covers 17 residues. Germline CDR1 and CDR2: ENHRY and SYGVKD.

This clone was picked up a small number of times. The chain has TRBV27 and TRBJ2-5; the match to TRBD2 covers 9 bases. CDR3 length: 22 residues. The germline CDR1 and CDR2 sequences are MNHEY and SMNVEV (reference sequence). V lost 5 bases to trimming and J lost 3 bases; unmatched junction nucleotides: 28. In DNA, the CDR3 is TGTGCCAGCAGTGCGTCGAGGGGGCGCGGCTCTGCGGGAGGGCCGGGGGAAGAGACCCAGTACTTC. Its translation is CASSASRGRGSAGGPGEETQYF.

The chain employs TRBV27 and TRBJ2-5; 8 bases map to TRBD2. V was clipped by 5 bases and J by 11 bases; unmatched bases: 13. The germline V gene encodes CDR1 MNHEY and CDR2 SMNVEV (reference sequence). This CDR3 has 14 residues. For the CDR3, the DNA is TGTGCCAGCAGTCCCCGAACTAGCGGCCTTAATCAGTACTTC. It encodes CASSPRTSGLNQYF.

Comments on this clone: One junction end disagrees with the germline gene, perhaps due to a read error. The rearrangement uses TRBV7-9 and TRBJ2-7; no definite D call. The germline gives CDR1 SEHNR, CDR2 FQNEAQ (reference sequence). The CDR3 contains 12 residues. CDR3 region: CSSSSYSYEQYF. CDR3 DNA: TGTTCCAGCAGTTCTTATTCCTACGAGCAGTACTTC.

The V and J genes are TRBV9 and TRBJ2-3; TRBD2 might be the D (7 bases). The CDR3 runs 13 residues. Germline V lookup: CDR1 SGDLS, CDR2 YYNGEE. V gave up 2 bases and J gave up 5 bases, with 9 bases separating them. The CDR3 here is CASSVGGLDTQYF. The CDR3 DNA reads TGTGCCAGCAGCGTGGGGGGGCTAGATACGCAGTATTTT.

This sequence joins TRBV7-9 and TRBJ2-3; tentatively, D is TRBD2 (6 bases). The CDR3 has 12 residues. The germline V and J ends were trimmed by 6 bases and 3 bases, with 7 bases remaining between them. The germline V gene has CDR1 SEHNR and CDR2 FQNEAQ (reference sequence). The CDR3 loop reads CASRGGTDTQYF. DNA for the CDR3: TGTGCCAGCAGAGGAGGGACAGATACGCAGTATTTT.